This section outlines one T cell receptor beta chain sequence together with its context. Its recognized antigen is unknown. Base qualities are not provided; no much larger clone lies one nucleotide away. The cohort was made up of 666 healthy bone marrow donors. At the time of sampling, all cohort members were nominally healthy, though unrecorded immune exposures were likely present. The donor tested CMV seropositive and was one of the 289 seropositive cohort members. Each donor provided a peripheral blood sample, and peripheral blood mononuclear cells were used for TCR beta sequencing. The Qiagen DNeasy Blood Extraction Kit was used to extract genomic DNA from the blood cell samples. Preparation of the library involved the immunoSEQ multiplex PCR assay. The multiplex PCR relied on a mix of 60 forward primers for TCR Vbeta segments and 13 reverse primers for TCR Jbeta segments. Amplification of the CDR3 region of rearranged TCR beta genes was performed with a multiplex PCR assay on genomic DNA. The amplified TCR beta libraries were sequenced on the Illumina HiSeq System as 87-base-pair reads. Per the authors' processing: In a later analysis, tens of millions of unique TCR beta chains were counted across the 666 repertoires, and roughly 10 million of these chains were shared by at least two donors. A nearest-neighbor algorithm error-corrected the raw reads and collapsed the reads into unique sequences, merging closely related sequences to remove PCR and sequencing errors. Alignment of CDR3 sequences to IMGT reference sequences was used to assign V, D and J gene segments. For a sequence to be retained, a match of at least six nucleotides was required to both a V gene segment and a J gene segment. Rearrangements were classified as productive when the CDR3 lacked stop codons and remained in frame with V and J, and all other rearrangements were classified as non-productive. CDR3 was defined by IMGT convention, running from the second conserved V-encoded cysteine to the conserved J-encoded phenylalanine. In an earlier analysis of just under 600 of the donors, sequences lacking an unambiguous match to a single V gene segment were excluded. In an earlier analysis of approximately 500 of the donors, a V segment was called functional when productive rearrangements were above 56.7%, and segregating when the standard deviation between donors exceeded 5%. To diagnose cytomegalovirus status from the catalog of TCR beta chain sequences, a statistical classification framework was built. In a later analysis, TCR nucleotide sequences were compared against IMGT/GENE-DB human TR gene sequences so that V and J genes could be assigned. In a later analysis, CDR3 sequences and most-parsimonious VDJ recombination scenarios were assigned using the TCRdist pipeline. In a later analysis, every TCR beta chain was defined by the combination of its CDR3 amino acid sequence and its V-gene family, and reads without a unique V-gene family were dropped. In a later analysis, fewer than 650 highly shared, low-generation-probability nucleotide sequences were removed to address suspected cross-contamination and a sequencing artifact. In a later analysis, a clonal expansion index was calculated for each public chain from normalized within-repertoire ranks of inferred template counts. A later analysis computed generation probabilities with a VDJ recombination model fitted to out-of-frame rearrangements, and checked the results against IGoR. Hypergeometric tests were used in a later analysis to score TCR-TCR, TCR-HLA and TCR-CMV co-occurrence, with a repertoire-size bias correction applied to the TCR pairs. To estimate false discovery rates, a later analysis permuted the HLA or CMV assignments 20 times. A later analysis grouped co-occurring TCRs with DBSCAN, adding TCRdist sequence similarity when clustering within HLA-allele-positive subsets. Repertoires with fewer than 30,000 or more than 120,000 public chains, plus five repertoires with anomalous nucleotide sharing, were excluded from co-occurrence clustering. TCRdb took over this immuneACCESS table, retaining in-frame rearrangements with V and J assigned. Such tables are incomplete; in checked studies, under half of the missing clones stem from an unresolved V gene, and the remainder is unexplained. V and J calls plus clone size are reproduced from that table; the DNA served to infer D and trimming. This sample has about 120,000 clones in its table, and more than 65% of those were observed once. The biggest ten clones account for about a tenth of the sample.

This sample is part of a study of cytomegalovirus exposure and HLA in healthy donors (dated by TCRdb to 2016 to 2017). Notes on the research overall: According to an earlier analysis of a few hundred of the donors, 150 million to 200 million T cells yielded 117 million unique TCR beta sequences and about 300 Gb of sequence data. In the later analysis, no new phenotypic data were used to find candidate immune exposures; instead, reliance was placed on TCR beta sequences and their occurrence across donors. The study was designed to test whether signatures of past pathogen exposure could be identified by cataloging public T cell receptors. Among about 410 genotyped donors of the cohort, an average of roughly 230,000 unique TCR beta nucleotide sequences was sequenced per donor, of which 15% to 20% were non-productive. Typing coverage differed by locus: A, B, C, DRB1 and DQB1 were typed in roughly 620-630 donors, DQA1 in about 500, DPA1 in around 610, and DPB1 in 450 to 480. HLA typing included class I and class II loci at four-digit resolution. A later genetic analysis used genome-wide SNP genotypes for about 65% of the 666 donors, treating that subset as a discovery cohort. Roughly five DR-DQ haplotypes were handled as single units for association and clustering because linkage in the cohort was strong. To study patterns of TCR occurrence, a later analysis re-analyzed previously published TCR beta repertoires from just over 650 donors and added high-resolution HLA genotyping. The study profiled the T cell repertoires of more than 500 subjects by immunosequencing and related them to cytomegalovirus serostatus. Of the 398 genotyped donors, roughly 80% fell in the genetic ancestry cluster associated with self-reported Caucasian donors. To predict cytomegalovirus infection status, the study combined high-throughput TCR immunosequencing, statistical association of individual TCRs with disease status, and machine learning. To decide whether each TCR beta V gene segment behaved as functional or pseudogenic, an earlier analysis of 587 of the donors relied on high-throughput TCR beta sequencing. All discovery cohort repertoires had been generated using a single sequencing platform. In addition to the first cohort of 666 subjects, a separate validation cohort of some 120 different subjects was used. About 300 gigabases of sequencing data and 70 million to 100 million unique TCR sequences were included in an early release covering several hundred HLA-typed donors. Donor age, sex, ethnicity and CMV serostatus were compiled together with the repertoire data.

Looking up the germline V gene yields CDR1 ENHRY and CDR2 SYGVKD. Including cysteine and phenylalanine, the CDR3 has 15 amino acids. Only the CDR3 DNA stays, 45 bases, in frame from base 1. V ends up 0 bases short and J 6 bases short, with an unmatched junction base count of 5. Broad study findings and their caveats: In vitro tests confirmed that a few of the cytomegalovirus-associated TCR beta chains recognize cytomegalovirus antigens. Broadly in line with IMGT annotations, most TCR beta V segments showed up in productive rearrangements about 87% or about 30% of the time in an earlier analysis of several hundred of the donors. The classifier was reported to diagnose cytomegalovirus status with high specificity and sensitivity in both the original cohort and the validation cohort. Correlated functional status among segregating V segments might reflect linkage disequilibrium, but an unknown experimental factor could not be ruled out. When HLA alleles, especially DR and DQ, strongly co-occurred, TCR associations were difficult to assign to individual alleles. Across donors, most TCR sequences were observed very rarely, whereas some public TCRs were present in many individuals. A cluster of highly shared sequence variants was judged likely to be a technical artifact of the sequencing pipeline. In a later analysis, HLA-associated TCR beta chains were found to be more clonally expanded and to have lower generation probabilities than equally common non-associated chains. In a later analysis, the rate of TCR association differed among HLA loci, with DRB1 alleles having the most associated TCRs and HLA-C alleles having the fewest. This cohort had only TCR beta chains sequenced, and the lack of alpha or paired-chain data limited which features could be detected. A further reported finding was that TCR beta sequences accurately predicted the HLA-A and HLA-B alleles for most subjects in the first cohort. The 87-base-pair reads could not distinguish some IMGT-functional V segments, including TRBV6-2 and TRBV6-3, so those segments were excluded. A total of roughly 160 TCR beta chains were listed by the study as associated with cytomegalovirus. The presence/absence analyses assumed that sequencing depth was roughly uniform across donors, and that assumption may not be true. Over 15 rarely observed V segments, including chromosome 9 orphons, were excluded from the earlier analysis of about 500 of the donors because counts were too low. Because HLA typing was missing for some donors at each locus, association tests included only the typed subset. According to a later analysis, parvovirus B19, influenza, CMV and Epstein-Barr virus appeared linked to several top co-occurrence clusters. At a false discovery rate of 0.05, a later analysis linked about 17,000 TCR beta sequences to specific HLA alleles. The authors suggested that the approach could potentially be generalized to other disease states and immunological phenotypes. A later genetic analysis associated a missense DCLRE1C variant with V-gene and J-gene trimming of TCR beta chains, and an independent cohort replicated the association. The only immune exposure information available for the cohort was CMV serostatus. A later analysis found that most CMV-associated TCR beta chains appeared HLA-restricted, with HLA associations seemingly driven largely by CMV exposure. Compared with the roughly 670-donor mean, donors in an Asian-associated ancestry cluster had fewer N-insertions in productive TCRs, according to a later genetic analysis.

The sample consisted of PBMCs. The rearrangement joined TRBV10-3 to TRBJ2-1; 7 middle bases align to TRBD1. The sequence was collected from a middle-aged man in good health and CMV-seropositive. The CDR3 protein sequence reads: CAISESAGGPNEQFF. The nucleotide sequence is TGTGCCATCAGTGAGTCGGCAGGGGGACCCAATGAGCAGTTCTTC.